What follows describes a single T cell receptor (beta chain). The sample is drawn from a study of tumor and adjacent non-tumor tissue in lung cancer. A modified ARM-PCR protocol with three rounds of nested PCR amplified TCRbeta. MiXCR was run by TCRdb on the multiplex PCR reads, yielding one entry per CDR3 protein. The table has about 120,000 distinct CDR3 sequences, about 87% seen once. The CDR3 is made up of 17 amino acids. Trimming took 0 bases from V and 3 from J, leaving 18 bases between them. CDR1 is MGHRA, CDR2 YSYEKL, per germline. RNA was extracted from bulk tissue without any cell sorting. This receptor was identified in a man in his 70s with non-small cell lung cancer. Sequenced sample: lung tumor tissue. The chain carries TRBV4-1 and TRBJ2-7; possible D gene TRBD1, 5 bases. In nucleotides, the CDR3 is TGCGCCAGCAGCCAAGATCCCCAGGGAAACAACTACTACGAGCAGTACTTC. This sequence encodes CASSQDPQGNNYYEQYF.